Listed below are T cell receptor beta chains from one sample, sequenced in a study of T cells in Graves' hyperthyroidism and ophthalmopathy. In TCRdb, the multiplex PCR reads were re-called with MiXCR into one record per CDR3 protein. The sample consists of about 720,000 distinct CDR3 sequences, 15% to 20% of them appearing once. Material: blood. The receptors were sampled from a woman aged 45-59 years with Graves' hyperthyroidism that later progressed to Graves' ophthalmopathy. CDR3s include the opening cysteine and the closing phenylalanine or tryptophan. D genes are given only for firm matches. Size tells how often a clone was seen (once, few, many) or the class of an expanded clone, and some rows leave it out.

v_gene	abundance	j_gene	d_gene	len	CDR3aa	CDR3nt
TRBV19	-	TRBJ2-3	TRBD2	17	CASSIGLAGGSTDTQYF	TGTGCCAGTAGTATAGGCCTAGCGGGGGGTAGCACAGATACGCAGTATTTT
TRBV20-1	few	TRBJ1-4	-	15	CSARGRWASNEKLFF	TGCAGTGCTAGGGGTCGATGGGCGTCTAATGAAAAACTGTTTTTT
TRBV5-6	few	TRBJ2-7	-	15	CASSLASSPPYEQYF	TGTGCCAGCAGCTTGGCATCATCTCCGCCCTACGAGCAGTACTTC
TRBV7-9	few	TRBJ2-2	TRBD1	14	CASSWDRVDGELFF	TGTGCCAGCAGCTGGGACAGGGTGGACGGGGAGCTGTTTTTT
TRBV5-6	-	TRBJ1-5	-	13	CASSLAGREPQHF	TGTGCCAGCAGCTTGGCGGGGCGAGAGCCCCAGCATTTT
TRBV19	few	TRBJ1-1	-	13	CASSSEGVTEAFF	TGTGCCAGTAGTTCCGAGGGGGTCACTGAAGCTTTCTTT
TRBV6-1	-	TRBJ1-2	-	13	CASSGGAFYGYTF	TGTGCCAGCAGTGGGGGCGCGTTTTATGGCTACACCTTC
TRBV7-2	few	TRBJ1-5	-	13	CASSLGDPQPQHF	TGTGCCAGCAGCTTAGGGGATCCTCAGCCCCAGCATTTT
TRBV29-1	few	TRBJ1-5	TRBD1	13	CSVGGQGSQPQHF	TGCAGCGTCGGAGGACAGGGCAGTCAGCCCCAGCATTTT
TRBV20-1	-	TRBJ2-1	-	15	CSASPWDRPYNEQFF	TGCAGTGCTAGCCCTTGGGATCGGCCCTACAATGAGCAGTTCTTC
TRBV5-4	-	TRBJ1-1	TRBD1	14	CASSNRDRGPEAFF	TGTGCCAGCAGCAACCGGGACAGGGGGCCCGAGGCTTTCTTT
TRBV6-2/TRBV6-3	few	TRBJ2-3	TRBD2	17	CASSYRGTSGNTDTQYF	TGTGCCAGCAGTTACAGGGGGACTAGCGGTAACACAGATACGCAGTATTTT
TRBV5-4	-	TRBJ2-1	TRBD2	15	CASSTGLGPYNEQFF	TGTGCCAGCAGCACCGGACTAGGGCCGTACAATGAGCAGTTCTTC
TRBV6-1	-	TRBJ2-1	TRBD1	14	CASSGQGYYNEQFF	TGTGCCAGCAGTGGACAGGGGTACTACAATGAGCAGTTCTTC
TRBV5-1	-	TRBJ2-2	TRBD2	16	CASRARTSGASGELFF	TGCGCCAGCAGAGCCCGGACTAGCGGGGCCAGCGGGGAGCTGTTTTTT
TRBV12-3/TRBV12-4	many	TRBJ2-7	-	13	CASRGGGNYEQYF	TGTGCCAGCAGAGGAGGTGGAAACTACGAGCAGTACTTC
TRBV3-1	many	TRBJ1-1	TRBD1	14	CASSPLDRGGEAFF	TGTGCCAGCAGCCCCCTAGACAGGGGTGGTGAAGCTTTCTTT
TRBV12-3/TRBV12-4	-	TRBJ2-2	TRBD1	17	CASSKADRGPNTGELFF	TGTGCCAGCAGTAAGGCCGACAGGGGACCGAACACCGGGGAGCTGTTTTTT
TRBV6-1	few	TRBJ2-7	-	16	CASNPGGAGAAYEQYF	TGTGCCAGCAACCCCGGAGGGGCGGGGGCCGCCTACGAGCAGTACTTC
TRBV19	-	TRBJ1-6	TRBD1	16	CASSIGPGGVNSPLHF	TGTGCCAGTAGTATTGGTCCAGGGGGAGTGAATTCACCCCTCCACTTT
TRBV20-1	-	TRBJ2-7	TRBD2	15	CSAAPTSGVSYEQYF	TGCAGTGCTGCACCGACTAGCGGGGTTAGCTACGAGCAGTACTTC
TRBV18	few	TRBJ2-2	-	16	CASSRRESANTGELFF	TGTGCCAGCTCACGAAGAGAATCCGCGAACACCGGGGAGCTGTTTTTT
TRBV15	few	TRBJ1-1	-	15	CATSRDPQRYTEAFF	TGTGCCACCAGCAGGGATCCCCAGAGGTACACTGAAGCTTTCTTT
TRBV20-1	many	TRBJ2-1	-	16	CSARGARAAVYNEQFF	TGCAGTGCTAGGGGGGCTCGAGCGGCGGTTTACAATGAGCAGTTCTTC
TRBV6-2/TRBV6-3	-	TRBJ1-4	-	20	CASSYSTYPGVRTTNEKLFF	TGTGCCAGCAGTTACTCGACGTACCCGGGGGTGAGGACCACTAATGAAAAACTGTTTTTT
TRBV12-3/TRBV12-4	-	TRBJ1-6	-	18	CASTFRQAPFQYNSPLHF	TGTGCCAGCACCTTCAGACAGGCCCCATTCCAGTATAATTCACCCCTCCACTTT